Each of the 17 T cell receptor beta chains below was sequenced from the same sample in a study of CD8 T cells in Susac syndrome. RNA totalling about 0.5 to 1 ug underwent reverse transcription with random hexamers. TCRdb used MiXCR to reprocess the immunoSEQ multiplex PCR reads, holding one entry per CDR3 protein. Of 65,000 to 75,000 distinct CDR3 sequences listed, over 90% were seen once; the top ten hold about 0.25%. The specimen sequenced was CD8+ T cells from PBMCs. These receptors originate from a human donor in good health.

V is TRBV12-3 or TRBV12-4 and J is TRBJ2-3, with a weak D call TRBD2 (6 bases). This CDR3 has 16 residues. V was cut by 5 bases and J by 0 bases, with 15 bases left in between. This CDR3 reads CASSPSARGSTDTQYF. CDR3 sequence (DNA): TGTGCCAGCAGTCCATCGGCACGGGGGAGCACAGATACGCAGTATTTT.

The rearrangement links TRBV3-1 to TRBJ1-6; D call uncertain. The CDR3 is 17 amino acids. Trimming took 0 bases from V and 6 from J, leaving 15 bases between them. The germline V gene has CDR1 LGHDT and CDR2 YNNKEL (reference sequence). CDR3 DNA: TGTGCCAGCAGCCAAGATTACGGGGATCTGGCTAATTCACCCCTCCACTTT. As protein: CASSQDYGDLANSPLHF.

The chain employs TRBV19 and TRBJ2-1, with D possibly being TRBD1 (5 bases). Germline CDR1 and CDR2: LNHDA and SQIVND (reference sequence). V was pared by 5 bases and J by 2 bases, with 10 bases between. CDR3 size: 14 residues. In DNA form, the CDR3 reads TGTGCCAGTAGTGGGGCCGTCGCCTACAATGAGCAGTTCTTC. Its translation: CASSGAVAYNEQFF.

The chain uses TRBV5-6 and TRBJ2-3; 13 nucleotides line up with TRBD2. CDR3 length equals 16 residues. Germline assignment: CDR1 SGHDT and CDR2 YYEEEE. V shed 5 bases, J shed 2 bases, and the junction held 5 bases outside the gene matches. CDR3 in amino acids: CASRITSGGDTDTQYF. DNA for the CDR3: TGTGCCAGCAGAATAACTAGCGGGGGGGACACAGATACGCAGTATTTT.

V gene TRBV3-1 combines with J gene TRBJ2-1; D tentatively reads TRBD1 or TRBD2 (5 bases each). Germline CDR1 and CDR2: LGHDT and YNNKEL (reference sequence). The CDR3 consists of 14 residues. Trimming left V 0 bases short and J 6 bases short, with 9 bases between. CDR3: CASSQDERGNEQFF. DNA for the CDR3: TGTGCCAGCAGCCAAGATGAGAGGGGCAATGAGCAGTTCTTC.

About this clonotype: The germline gene is not matched at one end of the junction; a read error may be the cause. The V call is TRBV29-1, the J call TRBJ2-1; D gene ambiguous. The CDR3 runs 12 residues. Germline loops: CDR1 SQVTM, CDR2 ANQGSEA. CDR3 loop: CIVAPGYNEQFF. The CDR3 nucleotides are TGCATCGTTGCCCCTGGTTACAATGAGCAGTTCTTC.

CDR3 sequence (DNA): TGTGCGGGCAAGATTCGGGGCGAGCAGTACTTC. Its protein product is CAGKIRGEQYF. The chain employs TRBV30 and TRBJ2-7; tentatively, D is TRBD2 (5 bases). The CDR3 has 11 residues. Germline V gene data show CDR1 as GTSNPN and CDR2 as SVGIG (reference sequence).

CDR3 coding DNA: TGTGCCAGCAGTTTATATCCGTATGGCTACACCTTC. This encodes CASSLYPYGYTF. The chain combines TRBV12-3 or TRBV12-4 with TRBJ1-2; no reliable D call. V gave up 2 bases and J gave up 5 bases, with 6 bases separating them. The CDR3 has 12 amino acids.

The gene calls are TRBV29-1 and TRBJ2-6, with D possibly matching TRBD1 (5 bases). The CDR3 sequence is 14 residues long. CDR1 and CDR2 (germline): SQVTM, ANQGSEA. V was clipped by 6 bases and J by 0 bases, with 9 bases between them. CDR3 nucleotides: TGCAGCGTAAATACAGGCTCTGGGGCCAACGTCCTGACTTTC. Encoded protein: CSVNTGSGANVLTF.

This chain joins TRBV28 and TRBJ1-1; D perhaps matches TRBD1 (5 bases). The germline CDR1 and CDR2 sequences are MDHEN and SYDVKM. With 3 bases removed from V and 5 bases from J, the gap between germline ends came to 10 bases. This CDR3 is built from 13 residues. The CDR3 protein is CASSFWGPTEAFF. CDR3 DNA sequence: TGTGCCAGCAGTTTTTGGGGCCCTACTGAAGCTTTCTTT.

The chain uses TRBV2 and TRBJ2-7, with D maybe TRBD1 (5 bases). Germline V gene lookup returns CDR1 SNHLY and CDR2 FYNNEI. This CDR3 has 12 residues. Trimming left V 7 bases short and J 0 bases short, with 7 bases between. As DNA, the CDR3 is TGTGCCAGCAAGGACATCTCCTACGAGCAGTACTTC. Translation: CASKDISYEQYF.

This clonotype was picked up one time. The rearrangement joins TRBV7-2 to TRBJ1-2; tentative D call: TRBD1 (5 bases). The ends were cut back, 11 bases at V and 4 bases at J, with 11 bases in the middle. Looked up from germline, CDR1 is SGHTA and CDR2 is FQGNSA. The CDR3 sequence is 11 residues long. The CDR3, as DNA: TGTGCCGTTGGGGGGGGCTATGGCTACACCTTC. Protein product: CAVGGGYGYTF.

The gene calls are TRBV2 and TRBJ2-6; D is ambiguous. V lost 6 bases and J 0 bases, leaving 9 bases between the germline ends. CDR1 is SNHLY, CDR2 FYNNEI, per germline. This CDR3 is built from 15 residues. The CDR3 coding sequence is TGTGCCAGCAGCCTATTAAGCTCTGGGGCCAACGTCCTGACTTTC. Translating gives CASSLLSSGANVLTF.

This sequence joins TRBV15 and TRBJ2-5; D is ambiguous. Germline CDR1 and CDR2: LNHNV and YYDKDF (reference sequence). Deletions cut 1 base from V and 5 bases from J, with 8 bases between. The CDR3 spans 13 residues. DNA for the CDR3: TGTGCCACCAGCAGAGGGGTGGAGGAGACCCAGTACTTC. Translated, it gives CATSRGVEETQYF.

This clonotype appeared a single time. The rearrangement joins TRBV28 to TRBJ1-4; 8 positions agree with TRBD1. The V and J ends lost 4 bases and 7 bases, in that order; junction bases with no gene match: 8. The CDR3 extends over 15 amino acids. Per the germline V gene, CDR1 is MDHEN and CDR2 is SYDVKM. The chain's CDR3 is CASSSQGAVLEKLFF. CDR3 coding DNA: TGTGCCAGCAGTTCCCAGGGGGCCGTGCTTGAAAAACTGTTTTTT.

The chain combines TRBV29-1 with TRBJ2-2; D is perhaps TRBD1 or TRBD2 (6 bases each). The CDR3 sequence is 15 residues long. The germline V gene has CDR1 SQVTM and CDR2 ANQGSEA. V was pared by 7 bases and J by 4 bases, with 19 bases between. The CDR3 DNA is TGCAGCGCCGAGGGGGGAATCGGGGGCACCGGGGAGCTGTTTTTT. This translates into CSAEGGIGGTGELFF.

The V call is TRBV14, the J call TRBJ2-5, with D unclear. Trimming removed 0 bases at V and 5 bases at J, with 7 bases between. Germline V gives CDR1 SGHDN, CDR2 FVKESK. The CDR3 runs to 13 residues. Written as DNA, the CDR3 is TGTGCCAGCAGCCAAGATCTTAGCGAGACCCAGTACTTC. This sequence encodes CASSQDLSETQYF.